This TCR beta chain was obtained from a study of shared T cell receptors in the human thymus. This clone has just a few counts. From germline, CDR1 is LGHNA and CDR2 YSLEER. V lost 0 bases to trimming and J lost 4 bases, with 8 bases between them. The CDR3 consists of 14 residues. Measured with immunoSEQ multiplex PCR; TCRdb has only the in-frame clones, and not every one. In the table there are almost 550,000 clones, 75% to 80% of which are singletons. This sample also appeared in a second study, on human thymus T cells. As reported in that work: Resections were taken during corrective heart surgery, and the thymus tissue came from these. Related work showed strongly overlapping thymic repertoires across unrelated individuals.

Sequencing used thymocytes. The chain uses TRBV4-3 and TRBJ2-3; D may be TRBD2 (6 bases). The sequence was obtained from a boy in the first two years of life with a congenital heart defect. The DNA of the CDR3 is TGCGCCAGCAGCCAAGATGGGGAGGCAGATACGCAGTATTTT. Translation gives CASSQDGEADTQYF.